The 21 T cell receptor beta chains below all came from one sample that was sequenced in a study of spatial heterogeneity in lung cancer. Regarding time point: sample taken at primary tumor resection. Unsorted whole RNA samples from tumor, nontumor lung or frozen PBMC were sequenced. TCRdb fed the 5' RACE reads into MiXCR, producing one record per CDR3 protein. Of tens of thousands of distinct CDR3 sequences in the sample, 10% to 15% were seen once. Material: PBMCs, obtained at surgery. These receptors originate from a male donor with early-stage non-small cell lung cancer.

The CDR3, as DNA: TGCAGCGTTGAAGCACAGGGCCCAACGGGGGAGCAGTACTTC. Encoded protein: CSVEAQGPTGEQYF. V gene TRBV29-1 combines with J gene TRBJ2-7, with D tentatively TRBD1 (6 bases). The CDR3 loop spans 14 amino acids. In germline, CDR1 is SQVTM, CDR2 ANQGSEA. V was trimmed by 1 base and J by 7 bases, leaving 17 bases between them.

The rearrangement joins TRBV19 to TRBJ1-4, with 7 bases fitting TRBD1. After removal of 5 bases from V and 13 bases from J, the junction contained 7 bases not matched to a gene. The germline V gene encodes CDR1 LNHDA and CDR2 SQIVND (reference sequence). The CDR3 totals 12 residues. The CDR3 DNA reads TGTGCCAGTAGTCAAGGGGGCTCCGGACTGTTTTTT. Encoded protein: CASSQGGSGLFF.

The V gene is TRBV5-4, the J gene TRBJ1-4; D ambiguous. The CDR3 has 15 residues. V was cut by 0 bases and J by 2 bases, with 8 bases left in between. From germline, CDR1 is SGHNT and CDR2 YYREEE (reference sequence). This CDR3 reads CASSLGESTNEKLFF. The CDR3 region has the DNA TGTGCCAGCAGCTTGGGTGAATCGACTAATGAAAAACTGTTTTTT.

The chain couples TRBV28 to TRBJ2-3; D possibly corresponds to TRBD2 (6 bases). There are 14 residues in the CDR3. Trimming took off 3 bases at V and 1 base at J, with 8 bases between the two ends. Germline values: CDR1 MDHEN, CDR2 SYDVKM. CDR3 in amino acids: CASSFPGGTDTQYF. The CDR3 DNA reads as TGTGCCAGCAGTTTCCCGGGAGGCACAGATACGCAGTATTTT.

This chain uses TRBV5-6 with TRBJ2-7; TRBD1 or TRBD2 may be the D gene (5 bases each). Germline CDR1 and CDR2: SGHDT and YYEEEE. V shed 1 base and J shed 2 bases, with 13 bases lying between them. The CDR3 length is 15 residues. CDR3 nucleotides: TGTGCCAGCAGCTTGAGGCGAAGGGGACCCTACGAGCAGTACTTC. Translation: CASSLRRRGPYEQYF. Full variable domain (rest looked up from reference TRBV5-6 and TRBJ2-7): DAGVTQSPTHLIKTRGQQVTLRCSPKSGHDTVSWYQQALGQGPQFIFQYYEEEERQRGNFPDRFSGHQFPNYSSELNVNALLLGDSALYLCASSLRRRGPYEQYFGPGTRLTVT.

This clonotype was seen many times. The chain carries TRBV29-1 and TRBJ2-7; TRBD2 aligns across 7 bases. The V segment lost 5 bases and the J segment 6 bases; nucleotides outside the gene matches: 10. Germline V gene sequence: CDR1 SQVTM, CDR2 ANQGSEA. The CDR3 is made up of 13 amino acids. DNA of the CDR3: TGCAGCGTTCTCCTGGGGGGGGAGGTCGAGCAGTACTTC. Amino acid sequence: CSVLLGGEVEQYF.

This chain links TRBV9 with TRBJ2-7, with D perhaps TRBD2 (7 bases). Germline loops: CDR1 SGDLS, CDR2 YYNGEE. CDR3 length: 16 amino acids. V lost 0 bases and J lost 6, with 19 bases in between. The CDR3 DNA sequence: TGTGCCAGCAGCGTAGACCCCGGGGGGACACTGGGCGAGCAGTACTTC. Translating it yields CASSVDPGGTLGEQYF. The full variable domain, rest sourced from reference TRBV9 and TRBJ2-7, is DSGVTQTPKHLITATGQRVTLRCSPRSGDLSVYWYQQSLDQGLQFLIQYYNGEERAKGNILERFSAQQFPDLHSELNLSSLELGDSALYFCASSVDPGGTLGEQYFGPGTRLTVT.

This clonotype was found a few times. The chain carries TRBV29-1 and TRBJ2-1, with TRBD1 matching over 10 bases. Germline values: CDR1 SQVTM, CDR2 ANQGSEA. The ends lost 6 bases at V and 5 bases at J; junction bases unmatched: 13. CDR3 length: 16 residues. The CDR3 DNA reads as TGCAGCGTCGTCGGGACAGGGGAGGAGGATAACAATGAGCAGTTCTTC. Its translation is CSVVGTGEEDNNEQFF.

CDR3 bases: TGTGCCAGCAGCTTGCGACTAGCGGGCCGCCAAGAGACCCAGTACTTC. Its protein product is CASSLRLAGRQETQYF. The chain carries TRBV5-6 and TRBJ2-5, with TRBD2 matching 10 bases. Germline V gene sequence: CDR1 SGHDT, CDR2 YYEEEE. The CDR3 loop spans 16 amino acids. Trimming removed 1 base from V and 1 base from J; junction bases left unmatched: 4.

J is TRBJ2-6 and V is TRBV11-2; D perhaps matches TRBD2 (6 bases). V was trimmed by 0 bases and J by 0 bases, leaving 9 bases between them. Germline CDR1 is SGHAT and CDR2 is FQNNGV. The CDR3 length is 17 residues. This CDR3 reads CASSLDRTTSGANVLTF. CDR3 bases: TGTGCCAGCAGCTTAGATAGGACTACCTCTGGGGCCAACGTCCTGACTTTC. Based on the CDR3 plus reference TRBV11-2 and TRBJ2-6, the full variable domain is EAGVAQSPRYKIIEKRQSVAFWCNPISGHATLYWYQQILGQGPKLLIQFQNNGVVDDSQLPKDRFSAERLKGVDSTLKIQPAKLEDSAVYLCASSLDRTTSGANVLTFGAGSRLTVL.

This clonotype was counted ten times or more. The chain's CDR3 is CASSSDISGANVLTF. CDR3 DNA sequence: TGTGCCAGCAGCTCAGACATCTCTGGGGCCAACGTCCTGACTTTC. The chain joins TRBV7-2 to TRBJ2-6; D not certain. CDR1 SGHTA and CDR2 FQGNSA come from the germline V gene. Trimming took off 4 bases at V and 0 bases at J, with 7 bases between the two ends. This CDR3 has 15 residues.

This clonotype was observed a few times. CDR3 bases: TGTGCCAGCAGCCAAGAGAGGGGACTTGGTGGCGGAAGCTTCACAGATACGCAGTATTTT. Translating gives CASSQERGLGGGSFTDTQYF. This chain joins TRBV4-2 and TRBJ2-3; a possible D gene is TRBD2 (6 bases). V gave up 0 bases and J gave up 2 bases, with 24 bases separating them. CDR3 size: 20 residues. The germline gives CDR1 LGHNA, CDR2 YNFKEQ.

This clonotype was observed many times. The rearrangement uses TRBV5-6 and TRBJ2-7, with D hard to call. Germline-derived CDR1 and CDR2 are SGHDT and YYEEEE. Deletions cut 3 bases from V and 2 bases from J, with 12 bases between. The CDR3 is 14 amino acids. The CDR3 sequence is CASSYPDGTYEQYF. The CDR3 coding sequence is TGTGCCAGCAGCTACCCGGACGGCACCTACGAGCAGTACTTC.

The genes are TRBV5-1 and TRBJ1-2, with D perhaps TRBD1 (6 bases). From germline, CDR1 is SGHRS and CDR2 YFSETQ. The CDR3 runs to 15 residues. V was clipped by 4 bases and J by 7 bases, with 20 bases between them. CDR3 sequence (DNA): TGCGCCAGCAGCCCTAGGGTGGAAGGGGGAGGTGGCTACACCTTC. This gives the protein CASSPRVEGGGGYTF.

This clonotype was observed a handful of times. This chain links TRBV29-1 with TRBJ2-2; 9 nucleotides line up with TRBD1. After removal of 7 bases from V and 5 bases from J, the junction contained 8 bases not matched to a gene. The CDR3 spans 14 residues. Germline V gives CDR1 SQVTM, CDR2 ANQGSEA. The CDR3: CSARPGTGTGELFF. The CDR3 DNA reads TGCAGCGCCCGTCCCGGGACAGGGACCGGGGAGCTGTTTTTT.

This sequence joins TRBV5-1 and TRBJ2-4, with no clear D. This CDR3 region has 16 residues. With 0 bases removed from V and 0 bases from J, the gap between germline ends came to 10 bases. Germline CDR1 is SGHRS and CDR2 is YFSETQ. CDR3 nucleotides: TGCGCCAGCAGCTTGGGCCAGATTCTAGCCAAAAACATTCAGTACTTC. It is translated as CASSLGQILAKNIQYF.

Many counts were recorded for this clonotype. The rearrangement links TRBV7-9 to TRBJ1-2; perhaps TRBD1 as D (5 bases). The germline CDR1 and CDR2 sequences are SEHNR and FQNEAQ (reference sequence). V lost 5 bases, J lost 4 bases, and 17 bases lay in between. The CDR3 sequence is 15 residues long. The CDR3 sequence: CASSPDSISPYGYTF. The CDR3, as DNA: TGTGCCAGCAGCCCCGACAGCATATCTCCCTATGGCTACACCTTC.

This clonotype was found a few times. V gene TRBV30 combines with J gene TRBJ2-2; D could derive from TRBD1 or TRBD2 (5 bases each). V lost 0 bases and J lost 1, with 12 bases in between. The CDR3 has 16 residues. Germline loops: CDR1 GTSNPN, CDR2 SVGIG (reference sequence). In DNA, the CDR3 is TGTGCCTGGAGTGTATCCGGGACCGGGAACACCGGGGAGCTGTTTTTT. Its protein is CAWSVSGTGNTGELFF.

The rearrangement uses TRBV4-1 and TRBJ2-1; 12 bases align to TRBD2. Germline values: CDR1 MGHRA, CDR2 YSYEKL. V lost 3 bases and J lost 10; bases outside the gene matches: 1. The CDR3 totals 13 residues. CDR3 amino acids: CASSHGLAGEQFF. The CDR3 nucleotides are TGCGCCAGCAGCCACGGACTAGCGGGGGAGCAGTTCTTC.

This clonotype was observed a few times. The CDR3 spells CASSFGLSGNTEAFF. Written as DNA, the CDR3 is TGTGCCAGCAGCTTTGGTCTTTCGGGGAACACTGAAGCTTTCTTT. This chain joins TRBV7-8 and TRBJ1-1, with no clear D. CDR3 length: 15 residues. The germline gives CDR1 SGHVS, CDR2 FQNEAQ. Trimming pared 3 bases from V and 1 base from J, leaving 12 bases between.

This clonotype was observed a handful of times. This chain uses TRBV25-1 with TRBJ2-3, with 9 bases identical to TRBD2. V shed 1 base and J 3 bases; nucleotides not matched to a gene: 5. There are 16 residues in the CDR3. CDR1 MGHDK and CDR2 SYGVNS come from the germline V gene. CDR3 sequence reads: CASSESSGVGTDTQYF. The CDR3 DNA follows: TGTGCCAGCAGTGAATCTAGCGGGGTAGGGACAGATACGCAGTATTTT.